These T cell receptor beta chains were read from a single sample in a study of early T cells in non-severe SARS-CoV-2 infection. TCRdb re-derived calls from the 5' RACE reads in MiXCR, one entry per CDR3 protein. The top ten hold over 1.1% of the sample, which has about 64,000 distinct CDR3 sequences, about 12% seen once. The sequencing here drew on whole blood, taken at baseline. These receptors were taken from an adult who was a healthcare worker with PCR-confirmed SARS-CoV-2 infection or an uninfected control (not recorded which). Both conserved end residues are part of each CDR3. D genes are given only for firm matches. Some rows mark clone size as missing; the rest say once, few, many or name a class of expanded clone.

>TRBJ1-2|.|.|TRBV7-2
TGTGCCAGCAGCCCCGCGGGGGCTTATGGCTACACCTTC
CASSPAGAYGYTF
>TRBJ2-7|.|few|TRBV6-2/TRBV6-3
TGTGCCAGCAGCACGATCAGCTACGAGCAGTACTTC
CASSTISYEQYF
>TRBJ2-7|.|.|TRBV28
TGTGCCAGCAGACAGGACAGCTACGAGCAGTACTTC
CASRQDSYEQYF
>TRBJ1-6|TRBD1|few|TRBV20-1
TGCAGTGCCGGACAGGGGGATAATTCACCCCTCCACTTT
CSAGQGDNSPLHF
>TRBJ1-3|.|few|TRBV20-1
TGCAGTGCCCTGCGTGGAAACACCATATATTTT
CSALRGNTIYF
>TRBJ2-4|TRBD2|.|TRBV4-3
TGCGCCAGCAGCCAAGAGGCACTAGCGGGACTCAAAAACATTCAGTACTTC
CASSQEALAGLKNIQYF
>TRBJ1-6|.|.|TRBV24-1
TGTGCCACCAGCTCTGCCAGGGGTAATTCACCCCTCCACTTT
CATSSARGNSPLHF
>TRBJ1-2|TRBD1|.|TRBV27
TGTGCCAGCAGTCTAGGGGGACAGGGAGCCTATGGCTACACCTTC
CASSLGGQGAYGYTF
>TRBJ2-7|.|.|TRBV6-1
TGTGCCAGCAGTGAGGGGAAAACCTACGAGCAGTACTTC
CASSEGKTYEQYF
>TRBJ2-5|TRBD1|few|TRBV12-5
TGTGCTAGTGGTCCAGGACAGGGCAGCCAAGAGACCCAGTACTTC
CASGPGQGSQETQYF
>TRBJ1-6|.|few|TRBV4-3
TGCGCCAGCAAGGGGGATGGGAATTCACCCCTCCACTTT
CASKGDGNSPLHF
>TRBJ1-2|.|many|TRBV12-3/TRBV12-4
TGTGCCAGCAGTTTGAACAGCTATGGCTACACCTTC
CASSLNSYGYTF
>TRBJ2-5|TRBD2|many|TRBV5-4
TGTGCCAGCAGCTTGAGGGTAGCGGGGTTCCAAGAGACCCAGTACTTC
CASSLRVAGFQETQYF
>TRBJ2-7|TRBD1|.|TRBV6-6
TGTGCCAGCAGTTACGGGACAGGGACCTACGAGCAGTACTTC
CASSYGTGTYEQYF
>TRBJ1-5|.|many|TRBV7-6
TGTGCCAGCAGCTTGGCCCAGGGAGGACAGCCCCAGCATTTT
CASSLAQGGQPQHF
>TRBJ2-7|.|.|TRBV6-5
TGTGCCAGCAGTTATGCCAGGGACCAGGCCTACGAGCAGTACTTC
CASSYARDQAYEQYF
>TRBJ2-7|.|few|TRBV12-3/TRBV12-4
TGTGCCAGCAGTTCCAATCGAGGGGGGAAATACGAGCAGTACTTC
CASSSNRGGKYEQYF
>TRBJ2-7|.|many|TRBV29-1
TGCAGCGTTGAAGGGGTTAGCGGCTCCTACGAGCAGTACTTC
CSVEGVSGSYEQYF
>TRBJ1-1|.|many|TRBV12-3/TRBV12-4
TGTGCCAGCAGCCGGGCCAACCTCGGCACTGAAGCTTTCTTT
CASSRANLGTEAFF
>TRBJ2-7|.|.|TRBV12-3/TRBV12-4
TGTGCCAGCAGCCCCAGAGAAGACGGAATCCTACCGCGGTACTTC
CASSPREDGILPRYF
>TRBJ2-5|TRBD2|few|TRBV5-6
TGTGCCAGCAGTTTAAAAAAAAAGACCGGGACTAGCGTAGAGACCCAGTACTTC
CASSLKKKTGTSVETQYF
>TRBJ1-1|.|few|TRBV12-3/TRBV12-4
TGTGCCAGCAGTTGGGAGGACAGACCGAATGTTGAAGCTTTCTTT
CASSWEDRPNVEAFF
>TRBJ1-3|.|few|TRBV7-2
TGTGCCAGCAGCTTAGTAGTGGGGATGAGAAACACCATATATTTT
CASSLVVGMRNTIYF
>TRBJ2-5|.|.|TRBV7-2
TGTGCCAGCAGCTCCGAATTGGACAAAAAAATGCGAGAGACCCAGTACTTC
CASSSELDKKMRETQYF
>TRBJ1-1|TRBD1|few|TRBV13
TGTGCCAGCAGCCCGGAGGACAGGGGTACTGAAGCTTTCTTT
CASSPEDRGTEAFF
>TRBJ2-3|.|few|TRBV6-4
TGTGCCAGCAGTGTGAACCACGCAGATACGCAGTATTTT
CASSVNHADTQYF
>TRBJ2-2|.|.|TRBV15
TGTGCCACCAGCAGAGCCCTCAACACCGGGGAGCTGTTTTTT
CATSRALNTGELFF
>TRBJ1-2|.|many|TRBV21-1
TGTGCCAGCAGCAAAGTCCAGAGTTATGGCTACACCTTC
CASSKVQSYGYTF
>TRBJ2-5|.|few|TRBV20-1
TGCAGTGCTAGAGGGGGTTCCCAAGAGACCCAGTACTTC
CSARGGSQETQYF
>TRBJ2-7|.|.|TRBV29-1
TGCAGCGTCGGGACGAACGAGCAGTACTTC
CSVGTNEQYF
>TRBJ2-2|.|many|TRBV7-2
TGTGCCAGCAGCTGGGCCACCGGGGAGCTGTTTTTT
CASSWATGELFF
>TRBJ2-2|.|.|TRBV11-2
TGTGCCAGCAGCTTCGCATTACTGTCCACTACGAACACCGGGGAGCTGTTTTTT
CASSFALLSTTNTGELFF
>TRBJ2-1|.|.|TRBV9
TGTGCCAGCAGCCCCCCTAGCGTCTCTATAAACAATGAGCAGTTCTTC
CASSPPSVSINNEQFF
>TRBJ2-2|TRBD2|many|TRBV11-2
TGTGCCAGCAGCTTAGCTAGCGGGTCGAACACCGGGGAGCTGTTTTTT
CASSLASGSNTGELFF
>TRBJ2-1|.|few|TRBV7-2
TGTGCCAGCAGCTTAGCGTCCGGAAGGATCGACAATGAGCAGTTCTTC
CASSLASGRIDNEQFF
>TRBJ2-7|.|many|TRBV7-9
TGTGCCAGCACGACAGCAGCCTACGAGCAGTACTTC
CASTTAAYEQYF
>TRBJ1-5|.|few|TRBV27
TGTGCCAGCAGCTCAGGGTTTCAGCCCCAGCATTTT
CASSSGFQPQHF
>TRBJ2-5|TRBD1|.|TRBV5-1
TGCGCCAGCAGCTTGGTTGGACAGGCCTTTTCGGGGGAGACCCAGTACTTC
CASSLVGQAFSGETQYF
>TRBJ2-5|TRBD1|.|TRBV27
TGTGCCAGCAGTCCCGGGACAGGGGCGGGGGAGACCCAGTACTTC
CASSPGTGAGETQYF
>TRBJ2-7|TRBD1|few|TRBV29-1
TGCAGCGTTCAGGGACAGGGGGGAACCTACGAGCAGTACTTC
CSVQGQGGTYEQYF
>TRBJ2-7|TRBD2|few|TRBV4-2
TGTGCCAGCAGCCAAGATATAGCGGGAGCTTCCAACGAGCAGTACTTC
CASSQDIAGASNEQYF
>TRBJ2-1|TRBD2|few|TRBV20-1
TGCAGTGCTCCGCCGAGTCCCGGGACTAGCGGGAGCTCCTACAATGAGCAGTTCTTC
CSAPPSPGTSGSSYNEQFF
>TRBJ2-3|.|.|TRBV7-2
TGTGCCAGCAGCCCCCCAGCAGATACGCAGTATTTT
CASSPPADTQYF
>TRBJ2-2|TRBD2|many|TRBV20-1
TGCAGTGCTAGAGATCTATGGCGGGAGGGAGATACCGGGGAGCTGTTTTTT
CSARDLWREGDTGELFF
>TRBJ2-7|TRBD1|few|TRBV6-6
TGTGCCAGCAATAAGGGGGCGGACTACGAGCAGTACTTC
CASNKGADYEQYF
>TRBJ2-1|TRBD2|.|TRBV6-5
TGTGCCAGCAGTTACGGGACTAGCGGGAACAATGAGCAGTTCTTC
CASSYGTSGNNEQFF